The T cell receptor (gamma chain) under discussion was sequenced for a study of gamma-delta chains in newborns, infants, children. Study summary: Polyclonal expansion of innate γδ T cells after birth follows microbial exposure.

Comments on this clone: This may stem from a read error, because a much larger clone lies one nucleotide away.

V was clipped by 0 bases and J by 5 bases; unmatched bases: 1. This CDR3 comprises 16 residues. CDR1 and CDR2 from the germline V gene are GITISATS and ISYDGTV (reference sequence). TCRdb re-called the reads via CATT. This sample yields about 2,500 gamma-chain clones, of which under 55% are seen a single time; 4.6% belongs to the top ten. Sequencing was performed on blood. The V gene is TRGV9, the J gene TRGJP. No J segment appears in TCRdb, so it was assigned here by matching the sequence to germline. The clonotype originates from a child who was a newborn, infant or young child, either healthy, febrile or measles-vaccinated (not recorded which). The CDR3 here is CALWEVEELGKKIKVF. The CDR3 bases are TGTGCCTTGTGGGAGGTGGAAGAGTTGGGCAAAAAAATCAAGGTATTT.